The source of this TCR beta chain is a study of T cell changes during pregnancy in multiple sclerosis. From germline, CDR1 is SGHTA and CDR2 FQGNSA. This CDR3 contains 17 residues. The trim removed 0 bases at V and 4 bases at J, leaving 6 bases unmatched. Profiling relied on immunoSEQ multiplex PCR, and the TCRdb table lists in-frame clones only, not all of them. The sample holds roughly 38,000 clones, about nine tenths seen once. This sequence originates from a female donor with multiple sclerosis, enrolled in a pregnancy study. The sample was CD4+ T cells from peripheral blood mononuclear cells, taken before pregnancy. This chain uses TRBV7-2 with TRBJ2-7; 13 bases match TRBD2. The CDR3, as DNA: TGTGCCAGCAGCTTAGCGTTTGGGACTAGCGGGACGTACGAGCAGTACTTC. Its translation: CASSLAFGTSGTYEQYF.